This T cell receptor (beta chain) was found in a study of blood T cell repertoires in COVID-19 (dated by TCRdb to 2019 to 2021). At the level of the whole study: The collaborator samples originated in the United States, Italy and Spain and spanned the acute and convalescent phases of COVID-19. The material from the prospective study consisted of cDNA or gDNA derived from T cells, B-cell-depleted T cells, or PBMCs. Deeply sampled blood TCRbeta repertoires from subjects exposed to, actively infected with, or recovered from COVID-19 were included in the dataset. The repertoires were released in a freely available public database intended as a resource for research on the immune response to SARS-CoV-2. Samples came from the ongoing ImmuneRACE study (first 160 participants) plus 1,254 subjects from 6 global collaborators. Sample metadata almost always included a de-identified subject ID, COVID-19 status, age in years and sex. HLA class I and class II types, where available, came from metadata supplied by the sample provider rather than from assay-based typing. What the authors observed across the whole study: The quantity of clinical and demographic metadata differed by source and by participant and was supplied without curation.

V is clipped by 3 bases and J by 4 bases, and the sequence between their germline boundaries is 14 bases long. CDR1 and CDR2 are drawn from the germline V gene: SGDLS, YYNGEE. Measured from the cysteine to the phenylalanine, the CDR3 is 15 residues long. Only the CDR3 DNA stays, 45 bases, in frame from base 1. Notes on this clone: It lacks a known antigen. Qualities for individual bases were not recorded, and no much larger clone is one base off.

Participants in the prospective study were enrolled through a virtual design, were aged about 18 to 100 years, and lived in approximately 24 United States geographic areas. To assign participants to cohorts, the prospective study relied on clinical history that participants themselves reported in a screening survey and a study questionnaire. Each participant in the prospective study had whole blood, serum and a nasopharyngeal or oropharyngeal swab collected by mobile phlebotomists. Additional blood draws and questionnaires over an approximately two-month period could optionally be provided by prospective study participants. Before DNA extraction, prospective study blood samples were shipped either frozen or at room temperature. TCRbeta CDR3 regions were amplified from genomic DNA by means of the immunoSEQ Assay, a bias-controlled multiplex PCR. The original pipeline was this. The number of nucleated cells in each sample was estimated by amplification of reference gene primers within the assay. To quantify the absolute abundance of each unique TCRbeta CDR3 rearrangement, sequence reads were collapsed and filtered. For each sample, productive Simpson clonality was calculated as the square root of Simpson's diversity index over productive rearrangements. This immuneACCESS table, as held by TCRdb, lists in-frame sequences with V and J called but not all clones. Of the missing ones, under half trace to an unresolved V gene in checked studies; the others have no known cause. V, J and clone size are taken as reported in that table, and D and trimming were inferred from the DNA itself. Present in this sample are around 450,000 clones, 70% to 90% of which were seen just once. The top ten hold 1.5% to 2% of the sample.

Sequencing was carried out using PBMCs or T cells enriched from blood (not recorded which). This receptor was identified in a woman aged 18-29 years with acute COVID-19. The V and J segments used are TRBV9 and TRBJ1-3; the D segment cannot be called with confidence. The CDR3 in this case is CASSGPRDVGNTIYF. The bases read TGTGCCAGCAGCGGACCCCGGGATGTAGGAAACACCATATATTTT.